A single T cell receptor (beta chain) is shown here with its context. Its antigen remains undetermined. Base quality data are lacking; no much larger clone is found one base away. This sample stems from a study of blood T cell repertoires in COVID-19 (dated by TCRdb to the early 2020s). As for the study more broadly: Samples from collaborators originated in the United States, Italy and Spain and spanned both the acute and convalescent phases of COVID-19. The prospective study material was composed of cDNA or gDNA derived from T cells, B-cell-depleted T cells, or PBMCs. Deeply sampled blood TCRbeta repertoires from subjects exposed to, actively infected with, or recovered from COVID-19 were included in the dataset. A freely available public database, intended as a resource for researchers studying the immune response to SARS-CoV-2, is where the repertoires were released. Samples came from the ongoing ImmuneRACE study (first 160 participants) plus 1,254 subjects from 6 global collaborators. A de-identified subject ID, COVID-19 status, age in years and sex were almost always included in the sample metadata. Where available, HLA class I and class II types were taken from metadata supplied by the sample provider and were not determined by assay-based typing.

One collaborating source in Seattle enrolled patients during active infection and followed them longitudinally through the course of disease. Whole blood was collected in K2EDTA tubes by collaborating institutions according to the institutions' own protocols. For TCRbeta analysis, collaborator samples were shipped as frozen whole blood, as isolated PBMCs, or as DNA extracted from either sample type. The paper as a whole reports these results and caveats: The amount of clinical and demographic metadata varied by source and participant and was provided uncurated.

The immunoSEQ Assay, a bias-controlled multiplex PCR, was used to amplify TCRbeta CDR3 regions from genomic DNA. The study's own analysis went as follows. The number of nucleated cells in each sample was estimated by amplification of reference gene primers within the assay. To quantify the absolute abundance of each unique TCRbeta CDR3 rearrangement, sequence reads were collapsed and filtered. For each sample, productive Simpson clonality was calculated as the square root of Simpson's diversity index across productive rearrangements. The clones in this table, taken by TCRdb from immuneACCESS, are in-frame only. Not every clone is retained; where verified, under half of the shortfall comes from an unresolved V gene, and the cause of the rest is unknown. Clone size and V and J calls were adopted from that table, with D and trimming inferred from the DNA. In this sample the table shows hundreds of thousands of clones, 90% to 95% of which occur a single time. Clones ranked in the top ten supply about 0.8% of the sample.

The germline V gene (reference sequence) supplies CDR1 GTSNPN and CDR2 SVGIG. The CDR3 measures 16 amino acids from cysteine to phenylalanine. The retained sequence is limited to the CDR3, 48 bases, with the frame set at the first base. Relative to germline, V is 2 bases shorter and J is 1 base shorter, with 15 bases between their ends. The sample consisted of peripheral blood. The chain uses TRBV30 and TRBJ1-5; the D gene is possibly TRBD1, with 6 bases matching. The origin of this receptor is a man between 60 and 70 years old with COVID-19, enrolled during active disease. At the DNA level, the sequence is TGTGCCTGGAGTTCTTTCAGGGGAGGGAGCAATCAGCCCCAGCATTTT. Translated, it reads CAWSSFRGGSNQPQHF.